This T cell receptor beta chain was observed in a study of T-cell reconstitution after alpha-beta-depleted transplantation in children. V was clipped by 4 bases and J by 5 bases, with 11 bases between them. The CDR3 contains 13 residues. Germline lookup yields CDR1 GTSNPN and CDR2 SVGIG (reference sequence). Construction of the TCRbeta library involved unique molecular identifiers. TCRdb re-called the PCR reads through MiXCR, storing one row per CDR3 protein. The table shows 200,000 to 300,000 distinct CDR3 sequences, with around 12% occurring only once. This rearrangement joins TRBV30 to TRBJ1-4; D remains ambiguous. This TCR was recovered from a human donor who donated a stem cell graft to a child with acute lymphoblastic leukemia. Sequencing was performed on PBMCs from the stem cell graft donor, taken from the stem cell graft. The CDR3: CAWKGRENEKLFF. The CDR3 DNA reads as TGTGCCTGGAAGGGCAGAGAAAATGAAAAACTGTTTTTT. Full variable domain (outside the CDR3, taken from reference TRBV30 and TRBJ1-4): SQTIHQWPATLVQPVGSPLSLECTVEGTSNPNLYWYRQAAGRGLQLLFYSVGIGQISSEVPQNLSASRPQDRQFILSSKKLLLSDSGFYLCAWKGRENEKLFFGSGTQLSVL.